This TCR beta chain was found in a study of Ad26.COV2.S vaccination and SARS-CoV-2 variants. Broader study findings: Substantial breadth was reportedly displayed by spike-specific CD8+ and CD4+ T cell responses after vaccination. Vaccine and placebo groups showed comparable non-spike TCR breadth.

Comments on this clone: Its cognate antigen is unknown.

The treatment: around 19 received Ad26.COV2.S at low or high dose, single or two shots; roughly five received placebo; per-sample allocation not given. Day 63 after the first injection of vaccine or placebo was the sampling time. The CDR3 spans 13 residues. The V gene lost 2 bases and the J gene lost 5 bases, with 7 bases spanning the gap. Germline CDR1 and CDR2: MNHNS and SASEGT. Profiled with immunoSEQ multiplex PCR; TCRdb holds only in-frame clones, not every one. The table lists about 390,000 clones, around 85% of them singletons. This chain connects TRBV6-1 to TRBJ2-4; D unresolved. This specimen consisted of peripheral blood, obtained in a trial of Ad26.COV2.S vaccine versus placebo. The clonotype was recovered from a person aged 18-65 years who received the Ad26.COV2.S COVID-19 vaccine or a placebo. Written as DNA, the CDR3 is TGTGCCAGCAGTGAACGGCACCAAAACATTCAGTACTTC. This translates into CASSERHQNIQYF.